Listed here are 10 T cell receptor beta chains from one sample, sequenced in a study of blood T cell repertoires in COVID-19. Only in-frame clones appear in the TCRdb table, and some are missing; sequencing was by immunoSEQ multiplex PCR. The data show roughly 320,000 clones, 89% seen once. Sequenced input: peripheral blood. All receptors come from a woman aged 30 to 39 with COVID-19, enrolled during active disease.

Turning to this clone: One end of the junction fails to match germline, which may point to a read error. This chain joins TRBV10-1 and TRBJ2-2; 8 positions agree with TRBD1. The germline V gene encodes CDR1 WNHNN and CDR2 SYGVQD (reference sequence). The CDR3 runs to 14 residues. The CDR3 nucleotides are TGCGTCAGCAGTGGACAGGGAAGGACCGGGGAGCTGTTTTTT. As protein: CVSSGQGRTGELFF.

This clone came up once. This chain links TRBV24-1 with TRBJ1-2; perhaps TRBD1 as D (5 bases). The CDR3 has 14 amino acids. V lost 2 bases to trimming and J lost 8 bases, with 14 bases between them. CDR1 is KGHDR, CDR2 SFDVKD, per germline. CDR3 protein: CATSDYDSPKGYTF. CDR3 DNA: TGTGCCACCAGTGATTACGACAGCCCTAAGGGCTACACCTTC.

This chain links TRBV9 with TRBJ2-1, with TRBD2 matching 11 bases. V gave up 0 bases and J gave up 5 bases; unmatched junction bases: 13. Per germline, CDR1 SGDLS and CDR2 YYNGEE. This CDR3 is 19 amino acids long. The CDR3 here is CASSVGRSFLAGGHNEQFF. For the CDR3, the DNA is TGTGCCAGCAGCGTAGGAAGGTCTTTTCTAGCGGGGGGACACAATGAGCAGTTCTTC. Looking up the rest from reference TRBV9 and TRBJ2-1 gives the full variable domain: DSGVTQTPKHLITATGQRVTLRCSPRSGDLSVYWYQQSLDQGLQFLIQYYNGEERAKGNILERFSAQQFPDLHSELNLSSLELGDSALYFCASSVGRSFLAGGHNEQFFGPGTRLTVL.

J is TRBJ2-3 and V is TRBV6-5; D is uncertain. V was pared by 6 bases and J by 1 base, with 5 bases between. In germline, CDR1 is MNHEY, CDR2 SVGAGI. This CDR3 has 12 residues. The DNA of the CDR3 is TGTGCCAGCAGCCAGGGCACAGATACGCAGTATTTT. Its translation is CASSQGTDTQYF.

V is TRBV9 and J is TRBJ1-3; no definite D call. This CDR3 has 14 residues. Germline CDR1 is SGDLS and CDR2 is YYNGEE. Trimming cost V 3 bases and J 5 bases, with 12 bases left between them. Here the CDR3 reads CASSGGHTRNTIYF. DNA of the CDR3: TGTGCCAGCAGCGGTGGGCACACCCGAAACACCATATATTTT.

The rearrangement joins TRBV12-5 to TRBJ1-1; no clear D. Trimming removed 7 bases from V and 5 bases from J, with 14 bases in between. Germline loops: CDR1 LGHNT, CDR2 FRNRAP. This CDR3 region has 13 residues. CDR3 region: CASALRRGTEAFF. CDR3 bases: TGTGCTAGTGCCCTCAGGAGAGGGACTGAAGCTTTCTTT.

Worth noting for this clone: This may arise from a read error, as a much more abundant clone is one base away. Additional DNA sequences in this sample encode the identical CDR3. The chain uses TRBV19 and TRBJ1-2; TRBD1 matches at 8 bases. The length of the CDR3 is 14 residues. Germline CDR1 is LNHDA and CDR2 is SQIVND (reference sequence). The CDR3 is CASTQGQAGDSYTF. DNA of the CDR3: TGTGCTAGTACCCAGGGACAGGCCGGCGATAGCTACACCTTC.

The chain is built from TRBV5-6 and TRBJ1-2, with TRBD1 identical over 10 bases. With V trimmed by 4 bases and J by 8 bases, 8 bases remained unmatched. Germline values: CDR1 SGHDT, CDR2 YYEEEE. The CDR3 spans 14 residues. As DNA, the CDR3 is TGTGCCAGCAGCAGGGACAGGGGAATGTTCGGCTACACCTTC. Protein sequence: CASSRDRGMFGYTF.

This clone was seen a few times. The sample contains more than one DNA sequence encoding this CDR3. V is TRBV4-3 and J is TRBJ2-1; no firm D call. Trimming shortened V by 1 base and J by 7 bases, and 8 bases separated the two germline ends. In germline, CDR1 is LGHNA, CDR2 YSLEER. This CDR3 spans 13 amino acids. The CDR3 loop is CASSQGTPNEQFF. In DNA, the CDR3 is TGCGCCAGCAGCCAAGGCACTCCTAATGAGCAGTTCTTC.

The V gene is TRBV28, the J gene TRBJ1-1; D possibly corresponds to TRBD1 (5 bases). From germline, CDR1 is MDHEN and CDR2 SYDVKM. V was shortened by 7 bases and J by 1 base, with 19 bases between the two germline ends. The CDR3 runs to 16 residues. Here the CDR3 reads CASNVRTGLTNTEAFF. CDR3 bases: TGTGCCAGCAACGTGAGAACGGGACTAACGAACACTGAAGCTTTCTTT.